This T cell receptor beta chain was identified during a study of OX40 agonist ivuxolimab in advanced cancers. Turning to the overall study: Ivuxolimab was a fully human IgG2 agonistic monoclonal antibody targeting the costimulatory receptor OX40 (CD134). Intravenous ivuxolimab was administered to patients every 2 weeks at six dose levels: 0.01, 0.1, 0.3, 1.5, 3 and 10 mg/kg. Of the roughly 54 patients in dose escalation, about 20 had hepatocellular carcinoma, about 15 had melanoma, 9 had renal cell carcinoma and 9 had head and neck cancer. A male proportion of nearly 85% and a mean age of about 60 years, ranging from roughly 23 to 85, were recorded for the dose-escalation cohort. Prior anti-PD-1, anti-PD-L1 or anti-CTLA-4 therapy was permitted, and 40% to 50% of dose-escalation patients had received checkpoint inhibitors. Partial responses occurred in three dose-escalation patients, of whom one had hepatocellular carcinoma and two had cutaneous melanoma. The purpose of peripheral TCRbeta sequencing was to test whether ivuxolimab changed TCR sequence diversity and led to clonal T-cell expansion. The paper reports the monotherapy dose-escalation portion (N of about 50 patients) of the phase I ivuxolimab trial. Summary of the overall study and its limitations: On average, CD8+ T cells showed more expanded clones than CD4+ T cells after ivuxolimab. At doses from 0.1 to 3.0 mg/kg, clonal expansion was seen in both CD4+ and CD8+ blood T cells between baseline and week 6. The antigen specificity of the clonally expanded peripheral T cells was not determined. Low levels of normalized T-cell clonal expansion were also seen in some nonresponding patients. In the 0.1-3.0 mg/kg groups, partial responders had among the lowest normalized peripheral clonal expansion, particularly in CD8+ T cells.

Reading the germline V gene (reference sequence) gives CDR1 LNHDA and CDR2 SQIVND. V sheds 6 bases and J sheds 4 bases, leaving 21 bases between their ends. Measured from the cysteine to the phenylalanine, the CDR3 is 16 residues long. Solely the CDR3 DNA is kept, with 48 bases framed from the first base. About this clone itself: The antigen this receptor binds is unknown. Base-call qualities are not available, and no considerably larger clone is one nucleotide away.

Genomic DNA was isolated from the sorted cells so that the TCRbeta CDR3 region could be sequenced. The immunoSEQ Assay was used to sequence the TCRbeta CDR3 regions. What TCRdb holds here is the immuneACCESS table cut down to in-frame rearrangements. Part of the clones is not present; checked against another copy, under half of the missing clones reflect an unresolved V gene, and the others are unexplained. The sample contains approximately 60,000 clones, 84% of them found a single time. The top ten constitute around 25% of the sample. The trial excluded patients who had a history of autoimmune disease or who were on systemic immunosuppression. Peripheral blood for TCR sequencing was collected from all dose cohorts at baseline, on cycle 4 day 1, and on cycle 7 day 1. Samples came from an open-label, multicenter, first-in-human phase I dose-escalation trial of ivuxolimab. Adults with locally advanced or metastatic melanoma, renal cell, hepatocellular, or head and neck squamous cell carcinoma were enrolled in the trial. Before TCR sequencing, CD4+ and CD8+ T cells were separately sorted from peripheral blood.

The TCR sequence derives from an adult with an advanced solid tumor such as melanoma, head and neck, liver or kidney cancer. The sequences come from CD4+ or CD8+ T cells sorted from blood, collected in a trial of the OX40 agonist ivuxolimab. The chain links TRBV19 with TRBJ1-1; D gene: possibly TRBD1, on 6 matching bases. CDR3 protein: CASSRPRGGSGTEAFF. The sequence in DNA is TGTGCCAGTAGCAGACCCCGGGGGGGCTCGGGCACTGAAGCTTTCTTT. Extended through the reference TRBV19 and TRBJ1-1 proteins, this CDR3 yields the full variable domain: DGGITQSPKYLFRKEGQNVTLSCEQNLNHDAMYWYRQDPGQGLRLIYYSQIVNDFQKGDIAEGYSVSREKKESFPLTVTSAQKNPTAFYLCASSRPRGGSGTEAFFGQGTRLTVV.